This TCR beta chain was sequenced in a study of Graves' ophthalmopathy and Graves' hyperthyroidism. This clonotype was recorded at least ten times. The CDR3 loop spans 16 amino acids. V was clipped by 1 base and J by 1 base, with 11 bases between them. CDR1 is SNHLY and CDR2 is FYNNEI in the germline V gene. Amplifying from RNA transcripts, the study obtained TCR beta CDR3 regions. After a first-round RT-PCR with HTBI primers, a second-round multiplex PCR was run. TCRdb re-derived calls from the multiplex PCR reads in MiXCR, one entry per CDR3 protein. The sample has roughly 600,000 distinct CDR3 sequences, under 45% seen once. Each diagnosis was determined on the basis of clinical symptoms, serum thyroxine, TRAb, thyroid ultrasound and orbital computed tomography.

The rearrangement uses TRBV2 and TRBJ1-5; unclear D gene. The source of this sequence is an adult man with Graves' hyperthyroidism. The sample comprised peripheral blood or thyroid tissue (not recorded which). The chain's CDR3 is CASSEGWGRSNQPQHF. CDR3 DNA: TGTGCCAGCAGTGAAGGTTGGGGAAGGAGCAATCAGCCCCAGCATTTT.